This T cell receptor beta chain was identified during a study of blood T cell repertoires in COVID-19. This clone has only one observation. Germline V gives CDR1 MNHEY, CDR2 SVGAGI. The CDR3 has 15 amino acids. With 8 bases removed from V and 2 bases from J, the gap between germline ends came to 16 bases. The data were produced by immunoSEQ multiplex PCR, yet TCRdb's version contains in-frame clones alone and is incomplete. The repertoire holds 150,000 to 200,000 clones, with about 85% as singletons. The chain carries TRBV6-5 and TRBJ2-1, with D possibly matching TRBD1 (6 bases). The clonotype comes from a man aged 60-69 years who had recovered from COVID-19. The sample was peripheral blood. The CDR3 DNA reads as TGTGCCAGCCGTAGGGGGTCAGAACCCTACAATGAGCAGTTCTTC. This translates into CASRRGSEPYNEQFF.